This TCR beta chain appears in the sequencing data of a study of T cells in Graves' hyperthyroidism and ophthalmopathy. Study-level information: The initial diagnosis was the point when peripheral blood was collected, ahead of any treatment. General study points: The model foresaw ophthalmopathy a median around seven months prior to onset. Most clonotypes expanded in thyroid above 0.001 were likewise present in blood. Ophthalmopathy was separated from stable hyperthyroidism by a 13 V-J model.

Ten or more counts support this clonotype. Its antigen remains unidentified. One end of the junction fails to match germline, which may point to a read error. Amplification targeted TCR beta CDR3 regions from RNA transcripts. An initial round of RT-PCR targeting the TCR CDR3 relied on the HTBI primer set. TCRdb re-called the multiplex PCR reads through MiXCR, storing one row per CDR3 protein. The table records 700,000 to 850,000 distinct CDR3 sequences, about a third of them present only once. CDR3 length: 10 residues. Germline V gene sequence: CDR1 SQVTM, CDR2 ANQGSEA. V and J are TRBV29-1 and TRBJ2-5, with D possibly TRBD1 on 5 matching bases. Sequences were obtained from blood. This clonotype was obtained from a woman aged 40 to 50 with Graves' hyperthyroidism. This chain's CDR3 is CSVDGATWGF. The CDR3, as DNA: TGCAGCGTTGATGGGGCTACTTGGGGCTTC.